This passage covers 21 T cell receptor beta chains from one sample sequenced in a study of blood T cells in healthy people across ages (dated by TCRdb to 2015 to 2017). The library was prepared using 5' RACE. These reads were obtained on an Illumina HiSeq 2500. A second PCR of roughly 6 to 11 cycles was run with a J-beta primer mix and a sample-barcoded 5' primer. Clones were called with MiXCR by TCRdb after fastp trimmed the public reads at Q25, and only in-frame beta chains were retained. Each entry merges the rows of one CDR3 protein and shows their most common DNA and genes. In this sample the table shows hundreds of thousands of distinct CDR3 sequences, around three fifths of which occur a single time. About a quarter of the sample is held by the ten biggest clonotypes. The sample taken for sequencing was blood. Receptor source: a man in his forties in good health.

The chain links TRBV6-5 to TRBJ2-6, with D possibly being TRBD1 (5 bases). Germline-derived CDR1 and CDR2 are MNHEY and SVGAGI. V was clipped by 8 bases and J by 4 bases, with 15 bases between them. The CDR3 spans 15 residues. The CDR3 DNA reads TGTGCCAGCCGGCAAAGGGGTGTCGGGGCCAACGTCCTGACTTTC. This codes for CASRQRGVGANVLTF.

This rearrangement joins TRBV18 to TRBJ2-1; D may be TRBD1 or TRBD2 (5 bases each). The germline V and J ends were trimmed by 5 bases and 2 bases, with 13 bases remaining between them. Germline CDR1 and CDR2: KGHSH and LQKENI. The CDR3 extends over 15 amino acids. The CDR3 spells CASSIPGPTYNEQFF. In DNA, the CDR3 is TGTGCCAGCTCAATACCGGGACCGACCTACAATGAGCAGTTCTTC.

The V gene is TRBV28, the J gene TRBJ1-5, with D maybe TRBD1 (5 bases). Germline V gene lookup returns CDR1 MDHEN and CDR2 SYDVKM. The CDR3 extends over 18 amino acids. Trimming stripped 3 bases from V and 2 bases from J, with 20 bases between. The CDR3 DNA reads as TGTGCCAGCAGTTTCCGGGACGTCCGAATTTGGGGCAATCAGCCCCAGCATTTT. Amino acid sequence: CASSFRDVRIWGNQPQHF.

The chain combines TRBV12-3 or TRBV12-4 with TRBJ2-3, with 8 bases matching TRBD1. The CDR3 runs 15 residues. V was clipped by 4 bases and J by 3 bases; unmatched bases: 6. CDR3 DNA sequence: TGTGCCAGCAGTTGGTATGGACAGGGAACAGATACGCAGTATTTT. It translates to CASSWYGQGTDTQYF.

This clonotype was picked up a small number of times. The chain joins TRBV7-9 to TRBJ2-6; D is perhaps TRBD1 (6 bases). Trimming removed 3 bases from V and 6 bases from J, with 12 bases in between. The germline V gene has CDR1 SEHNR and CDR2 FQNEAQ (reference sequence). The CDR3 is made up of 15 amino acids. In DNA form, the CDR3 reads TGTGCCAGCAGCTTCCTACAGGGTACGGCCAACGTCCTGACTTTC. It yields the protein CASSFLQGTANVLTF.

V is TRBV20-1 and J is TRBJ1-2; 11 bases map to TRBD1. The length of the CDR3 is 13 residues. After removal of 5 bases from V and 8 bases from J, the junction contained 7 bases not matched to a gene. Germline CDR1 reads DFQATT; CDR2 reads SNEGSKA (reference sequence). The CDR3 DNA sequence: TGCAGTGCTCGGACAGGGGGCTATTTGGGCTACACCTTC. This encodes CSARTGGYLGYTF.

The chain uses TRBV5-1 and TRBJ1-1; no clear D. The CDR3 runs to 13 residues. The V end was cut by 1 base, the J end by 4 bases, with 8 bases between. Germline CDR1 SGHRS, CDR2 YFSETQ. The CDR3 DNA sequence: TGCGCCAGCAGCTTGTGGGTAGCCACTGAAGCTTTCTTT. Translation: CASSLWVATEAFF.

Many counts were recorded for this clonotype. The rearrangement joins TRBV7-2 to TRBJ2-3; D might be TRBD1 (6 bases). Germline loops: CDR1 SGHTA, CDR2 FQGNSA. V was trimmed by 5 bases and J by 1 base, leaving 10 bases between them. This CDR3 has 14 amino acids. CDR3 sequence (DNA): TGTGCCAGCAGCCTCGGGACACGCACAGATACGCAGTATTTT. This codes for CASSLGTRTDTQYF.

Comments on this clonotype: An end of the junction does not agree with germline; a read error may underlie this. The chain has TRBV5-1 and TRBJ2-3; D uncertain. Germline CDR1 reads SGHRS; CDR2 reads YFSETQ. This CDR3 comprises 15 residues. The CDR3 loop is CASSLGLSSTDKQYF. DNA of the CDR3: TGCGCCAGCAGCTTGGGCCTATCGAGCACAGATAAGCAGTATTTT. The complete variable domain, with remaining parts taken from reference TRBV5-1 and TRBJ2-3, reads KAGVTQTPRYLIKTRGQQVTLSCSPISGHRSVSWYQQTPGQGLQFLFEYFSETQRNKGNFPGRFSGRQFSNSRSEMNVSTLELGDSALYLCASSLGLSSTDKQYFGPGTRLTVL.

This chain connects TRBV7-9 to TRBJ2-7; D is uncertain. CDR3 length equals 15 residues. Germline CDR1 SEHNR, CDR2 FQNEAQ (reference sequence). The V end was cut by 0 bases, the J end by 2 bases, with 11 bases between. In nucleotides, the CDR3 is TGTGCCAGCAGCTTAGCGGGCGGCTTCACCTACGAGCAGTACTTC. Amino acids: CASSLAGGFTYEQYF.

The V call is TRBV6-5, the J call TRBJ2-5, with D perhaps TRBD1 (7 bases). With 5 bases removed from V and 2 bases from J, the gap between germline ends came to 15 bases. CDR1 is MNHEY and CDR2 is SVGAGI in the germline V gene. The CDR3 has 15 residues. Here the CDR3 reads CASSAGQTFQETQYF. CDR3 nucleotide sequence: TGTGCCAGCAGTGCGGGACAGACCTTTCAAGAGACCCAGTACTTC.

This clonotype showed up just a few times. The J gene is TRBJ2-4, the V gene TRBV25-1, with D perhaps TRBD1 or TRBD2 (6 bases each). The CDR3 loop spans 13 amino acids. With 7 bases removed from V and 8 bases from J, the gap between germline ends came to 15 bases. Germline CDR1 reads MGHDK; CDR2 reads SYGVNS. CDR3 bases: TGTGCCAGCAACGAGGGGGGCCGGGACATTCAGTACTTC. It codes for CASNEGGRDIQYF.

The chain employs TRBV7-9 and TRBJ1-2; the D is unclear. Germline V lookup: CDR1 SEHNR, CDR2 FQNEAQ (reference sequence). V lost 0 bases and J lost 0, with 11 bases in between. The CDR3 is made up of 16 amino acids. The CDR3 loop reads CASSLARVGTNYGYTF. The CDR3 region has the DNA TGTGCCAGCAGCTTAGCAAGGGTGGGGACTAACTATGGCTACACCTTC.

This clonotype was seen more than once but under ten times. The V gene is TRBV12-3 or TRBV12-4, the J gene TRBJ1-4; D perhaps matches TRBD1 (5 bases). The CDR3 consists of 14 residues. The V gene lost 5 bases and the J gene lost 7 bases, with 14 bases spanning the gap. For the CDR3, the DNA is TGTGCCAGCAGTGTGAGGCTCGGGGCTGAAAAACTGTTTTTT. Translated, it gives CASSVRLGAEKLFF.

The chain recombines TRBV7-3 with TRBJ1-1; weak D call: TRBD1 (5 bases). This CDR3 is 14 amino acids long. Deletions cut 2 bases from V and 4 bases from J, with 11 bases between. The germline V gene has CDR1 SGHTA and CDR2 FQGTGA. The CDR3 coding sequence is TGTGCCAGCAGCTTAGGGCGGGGGAGCACTGAAGCTTTCTTT. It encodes CASSLGRGSTEAFF.

The CDR3 region has the DNA TGTGCCAGCAGCCCGCATGGGCTAGCGGGTAATGAGCAGTTCTTC. It encodes CASSPHGLAGNEQFF. The chain recombines TRBV7-9 with TRBJ2-1; TRBD2 matches at 8 bases. The junction had 10 bases not matched to a gene; V was cut back by 5 bases and J by 7 bases. The CDR3 length is 15 residues. The germline V gene encodes CDR1 SEHNR and CDR2 FQNEAQ (reference sequence).

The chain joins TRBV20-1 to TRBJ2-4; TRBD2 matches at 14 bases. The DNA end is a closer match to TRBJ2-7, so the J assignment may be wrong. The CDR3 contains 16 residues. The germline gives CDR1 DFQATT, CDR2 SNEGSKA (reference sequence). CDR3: CSAETGTSGRGYEQYF. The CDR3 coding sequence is TGCAGTGCTGAGACCGGGACTAGCGGGAGAGGGTACGAGCAGTACTTC.

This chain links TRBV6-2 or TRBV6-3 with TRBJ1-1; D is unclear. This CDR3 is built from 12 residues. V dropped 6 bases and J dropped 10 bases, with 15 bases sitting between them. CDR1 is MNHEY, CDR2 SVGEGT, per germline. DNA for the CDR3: TGTGCCAGCAGCAAAGCGGCCGGAAGAGCTTTCTTT. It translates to CASSKAAGRAFF.

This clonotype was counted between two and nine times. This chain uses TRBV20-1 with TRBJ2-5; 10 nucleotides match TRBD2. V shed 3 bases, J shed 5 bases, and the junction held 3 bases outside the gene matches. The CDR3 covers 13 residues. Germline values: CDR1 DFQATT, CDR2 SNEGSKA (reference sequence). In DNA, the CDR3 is TGCAGTGCTAGTAGCGGGGGGTGGGAGACCCAGTACTTC. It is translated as CSASSGGWETQYF.

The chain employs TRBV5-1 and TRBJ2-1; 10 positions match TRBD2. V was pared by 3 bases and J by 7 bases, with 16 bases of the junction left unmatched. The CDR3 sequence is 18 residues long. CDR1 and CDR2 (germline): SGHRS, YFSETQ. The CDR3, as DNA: TGCGCCAGCAGCTCCGAGGTGCTAGCGGGAGAAATGGGGAATGAGCAGTTCTTC. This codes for CASSSEVLAGEMGNEQFF.

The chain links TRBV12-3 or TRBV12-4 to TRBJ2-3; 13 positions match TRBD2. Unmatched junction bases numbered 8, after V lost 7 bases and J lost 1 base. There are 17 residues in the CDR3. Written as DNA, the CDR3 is TGTGCCAGCACGGCGACTAGCGGGAGGAGAGGCACAGATACGCAGTATTTT. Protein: CASTATSGRRGTDTQYF.